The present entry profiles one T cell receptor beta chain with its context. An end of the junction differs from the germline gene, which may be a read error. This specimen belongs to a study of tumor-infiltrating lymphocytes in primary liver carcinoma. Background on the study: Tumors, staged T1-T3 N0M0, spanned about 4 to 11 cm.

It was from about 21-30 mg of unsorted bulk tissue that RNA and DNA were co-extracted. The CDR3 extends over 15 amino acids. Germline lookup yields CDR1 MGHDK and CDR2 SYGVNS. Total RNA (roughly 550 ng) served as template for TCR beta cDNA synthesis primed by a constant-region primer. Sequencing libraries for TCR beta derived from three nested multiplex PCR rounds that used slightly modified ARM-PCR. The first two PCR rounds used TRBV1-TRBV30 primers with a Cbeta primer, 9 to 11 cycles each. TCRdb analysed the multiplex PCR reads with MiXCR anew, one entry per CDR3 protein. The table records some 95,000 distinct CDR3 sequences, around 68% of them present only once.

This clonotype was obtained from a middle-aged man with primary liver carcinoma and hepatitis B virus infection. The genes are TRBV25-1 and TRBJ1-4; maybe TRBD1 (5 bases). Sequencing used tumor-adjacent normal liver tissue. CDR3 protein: CASSEGGGANERLFF. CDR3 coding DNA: TGTGCCAGCAGTGAAGGGGGAGGGGCTAATGAAAGACTGTTTTTT.